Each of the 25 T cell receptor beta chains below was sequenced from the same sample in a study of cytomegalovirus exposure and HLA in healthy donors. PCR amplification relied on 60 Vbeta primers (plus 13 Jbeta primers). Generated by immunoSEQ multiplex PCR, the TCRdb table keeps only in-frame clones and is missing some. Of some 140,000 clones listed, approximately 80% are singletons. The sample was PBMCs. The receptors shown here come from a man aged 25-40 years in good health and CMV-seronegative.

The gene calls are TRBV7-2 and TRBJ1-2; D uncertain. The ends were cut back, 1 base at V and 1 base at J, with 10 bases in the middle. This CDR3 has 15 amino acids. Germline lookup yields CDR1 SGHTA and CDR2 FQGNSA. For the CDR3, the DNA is TGTGCCAGCAGCTTAGTAGATCGGGGTAACTATGGCTACACCTTC. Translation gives CASSLVDRGNYGYTF.

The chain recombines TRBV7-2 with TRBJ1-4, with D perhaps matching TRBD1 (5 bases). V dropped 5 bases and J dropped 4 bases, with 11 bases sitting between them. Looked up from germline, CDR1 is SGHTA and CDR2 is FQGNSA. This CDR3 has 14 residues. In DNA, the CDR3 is TGTGCCAGCAGCCCCCGACAGATTAATGAAAAACTGTTTTTT. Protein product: CASSPRQINEKLFF.

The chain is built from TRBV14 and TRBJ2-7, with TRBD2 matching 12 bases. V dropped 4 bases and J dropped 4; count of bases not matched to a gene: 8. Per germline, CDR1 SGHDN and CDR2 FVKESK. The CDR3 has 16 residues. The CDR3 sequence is CASSLRTSGTRYEQYF. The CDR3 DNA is TGTGCCAGCAGCCTAAGGACTAGCGGGACGAGATACGAGCAGTACTTC.

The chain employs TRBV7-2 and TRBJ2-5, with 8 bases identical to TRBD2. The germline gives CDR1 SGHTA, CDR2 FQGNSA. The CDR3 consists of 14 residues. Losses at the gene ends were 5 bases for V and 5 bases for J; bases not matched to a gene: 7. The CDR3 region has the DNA TGTGCCAGCAGCCTCGGGACTAGAGCGGAGACCCAGTACTTC. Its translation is CASSLGTRAETQYF.

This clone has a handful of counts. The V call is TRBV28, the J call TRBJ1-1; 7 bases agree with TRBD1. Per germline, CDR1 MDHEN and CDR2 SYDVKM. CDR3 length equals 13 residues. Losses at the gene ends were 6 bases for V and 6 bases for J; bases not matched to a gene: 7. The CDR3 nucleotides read TGTGCCAGCAGCCCCAGGGGGGTCGCTGAAGCTTTCTTT. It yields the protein CASSPRGVAEAFF.

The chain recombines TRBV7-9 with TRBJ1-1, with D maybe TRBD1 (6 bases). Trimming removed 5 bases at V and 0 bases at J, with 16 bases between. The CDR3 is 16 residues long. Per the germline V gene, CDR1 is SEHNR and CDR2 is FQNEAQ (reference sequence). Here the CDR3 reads CASSPRGAGVNTEAFF. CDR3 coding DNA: TGTGCCAGCAGCCCTCGTGGGGCAGGGGTGAACACTGAAGCTTTCTTT. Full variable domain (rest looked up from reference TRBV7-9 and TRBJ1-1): DTGVSQNPRHKITKRGQNVTFRCDPISEHNRLYWYRQTLGQGPEFLTYFQNEAQLEKSRLLSDRFSAERPKGSFSTLEIQRTEQGDSAMYLCASSPRGAGVNTEAFFGQGTRLTVV.

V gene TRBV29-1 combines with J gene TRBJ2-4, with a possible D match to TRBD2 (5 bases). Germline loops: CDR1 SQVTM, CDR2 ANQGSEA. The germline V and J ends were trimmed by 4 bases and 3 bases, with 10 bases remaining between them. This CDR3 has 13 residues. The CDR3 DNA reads TGCAGCGTTGCGGGGTCCGGCAAAAACATTCAGTACTTC. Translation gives CSVAGSGKNIQYF.

The CDR3 is CASREQAGGPYEQYF. The CDR3 region has the DNA TGTGCCAGTAGGGAACAAGCGGGAGGGCCCTACGAGCAGTACTTC. The chain has TRBV19 and TRBJ2-7, with 10 bases that match TRBD2. V was clipped by 6 bases and J by 2 bases; unmatched bases: 7. This CDR3 has 15 residues. Germline assignment: CDR1 LNHDA and CDR2 SQIVND (reference sequence).

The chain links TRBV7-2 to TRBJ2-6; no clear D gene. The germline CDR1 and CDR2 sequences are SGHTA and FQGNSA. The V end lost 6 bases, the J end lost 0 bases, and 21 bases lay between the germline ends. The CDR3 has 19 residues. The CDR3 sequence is CASRSPMGAALSGANVLTF. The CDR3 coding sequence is TGTGCCAGCAGATCACCTATGGGCGCCGCCCTCTCTGGGGCCAACGTCCTGACTTTC.

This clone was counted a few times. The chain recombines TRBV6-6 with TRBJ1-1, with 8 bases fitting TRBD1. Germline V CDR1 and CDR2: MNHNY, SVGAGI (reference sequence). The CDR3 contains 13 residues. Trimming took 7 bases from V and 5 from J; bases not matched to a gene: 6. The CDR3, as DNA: TGTGCCAGCACATTACAGGGGGAAACTGAAGCTTTCTTT. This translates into CASTLQGETEAFF.

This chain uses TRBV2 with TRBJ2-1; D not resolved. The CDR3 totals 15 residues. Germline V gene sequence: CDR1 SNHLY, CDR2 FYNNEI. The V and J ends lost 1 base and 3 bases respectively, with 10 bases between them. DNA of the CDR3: TGTGCCAGCAGTGAAGGGCGGTTAAGCTACAATGAGCAGTTCTTC. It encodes CASSEGRLSYNEQFF. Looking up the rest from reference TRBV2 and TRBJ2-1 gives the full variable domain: EPEVTQTPSHQVTQMGQEVILRCVPISNHLYFYWYRQILGQKVEFLVSFYNNEISEKSEIFDDQFSVERPDGSNFTLKIRSTKLEDSAMYFCASSEGRLSYNEQFFGPGTRLTVL.

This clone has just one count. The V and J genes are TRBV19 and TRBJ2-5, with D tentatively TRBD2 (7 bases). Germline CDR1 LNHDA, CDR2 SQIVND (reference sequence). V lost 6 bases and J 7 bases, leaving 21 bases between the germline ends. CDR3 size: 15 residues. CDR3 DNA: TGTGCCAGTAGCGAGGGGGGGGGCGCCCATCGGACCCAGTACTTC. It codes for CASSEGGGAHRTQYF.

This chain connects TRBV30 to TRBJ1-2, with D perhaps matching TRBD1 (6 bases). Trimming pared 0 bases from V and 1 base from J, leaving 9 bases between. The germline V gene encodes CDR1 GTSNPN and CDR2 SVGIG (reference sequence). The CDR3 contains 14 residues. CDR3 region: CAWSVTGINYGYTF. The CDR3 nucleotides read TGTGCCTGGAGTGTAACAGGGATTAACTATGGCTACACCTTC.

CDR3 residues: CASSATDQPQHF. The CDR3, as DNA: TGTGCCAGCAGCGCCACGGATCAGCCCCAGCATTTT. The gene calls are TRBV7-9 and TRBJ1-5; D is uncertain. The V end was cut by 5 bases, the J end by 5 bases, with 7 bases between. Germline loops: CDR1 SEHNR, CDR2 FQNEAQ (reference sequence). The CDR3 length is 12 residues.

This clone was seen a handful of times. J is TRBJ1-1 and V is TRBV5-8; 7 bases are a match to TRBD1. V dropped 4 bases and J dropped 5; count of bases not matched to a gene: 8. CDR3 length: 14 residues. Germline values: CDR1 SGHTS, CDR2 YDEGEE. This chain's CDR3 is CASSPGQLRTEAFF. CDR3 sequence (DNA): TGTGCCAGCAGCCCGGGACAGTTGAGGACTGAAGCTTTCTTT.

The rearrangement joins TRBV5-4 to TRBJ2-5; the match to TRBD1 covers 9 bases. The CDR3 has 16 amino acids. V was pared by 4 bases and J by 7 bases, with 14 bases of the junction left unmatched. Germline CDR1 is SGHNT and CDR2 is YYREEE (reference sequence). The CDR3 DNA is TGTGCCAGCAGCCCAACAGGGGGCGCTGGGGGGGGGACCCAGTACTTC. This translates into CASSPTGGAGGGTQYF.

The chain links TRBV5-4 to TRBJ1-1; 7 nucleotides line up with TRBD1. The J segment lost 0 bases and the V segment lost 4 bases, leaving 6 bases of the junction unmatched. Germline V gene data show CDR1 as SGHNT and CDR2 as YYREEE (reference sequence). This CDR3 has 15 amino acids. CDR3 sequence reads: CASSTRQGLNTEAFF. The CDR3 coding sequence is TGTGCCAGCAGCACCAGACAGGGCCTGAACACTGAAGCTTTCTTT.

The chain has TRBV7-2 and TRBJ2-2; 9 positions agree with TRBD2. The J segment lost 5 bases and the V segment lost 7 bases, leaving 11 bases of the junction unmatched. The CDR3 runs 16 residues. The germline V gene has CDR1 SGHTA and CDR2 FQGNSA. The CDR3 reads CASIPLGLAQTGELFF. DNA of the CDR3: TGTGCCAGCATCCCCTTGGGACTAGCCCAGACCGGGGAGCTGTTTTTT.

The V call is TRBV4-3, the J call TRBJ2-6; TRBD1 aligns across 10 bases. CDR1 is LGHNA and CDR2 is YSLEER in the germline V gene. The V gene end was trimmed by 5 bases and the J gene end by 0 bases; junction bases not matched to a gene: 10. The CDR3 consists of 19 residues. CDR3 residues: CASSLSGDRGLSGANVLTF. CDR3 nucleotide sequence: TGCGCCAGCAGCTTAAGTGGGGACAGGGGTCTCTCTGGGGCCAACGTCCTGACTTTC.

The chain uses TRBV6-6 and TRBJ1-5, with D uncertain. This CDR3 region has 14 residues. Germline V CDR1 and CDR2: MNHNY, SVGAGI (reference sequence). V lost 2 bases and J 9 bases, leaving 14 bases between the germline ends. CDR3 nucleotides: TGTGCCAGCAGTTACACCTCACTAGGGCCGCCCCAGCATTTT. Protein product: CASSYTSLGPPQHF.

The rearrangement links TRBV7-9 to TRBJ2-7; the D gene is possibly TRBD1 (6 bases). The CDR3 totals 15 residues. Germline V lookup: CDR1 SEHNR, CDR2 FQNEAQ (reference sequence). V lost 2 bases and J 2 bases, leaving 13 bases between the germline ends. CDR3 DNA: TGTGCCAGCAGCTTACACCCGACAGGCCCCTACGAGCAGTACTTC. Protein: CASSLHPTGPYEQYF.

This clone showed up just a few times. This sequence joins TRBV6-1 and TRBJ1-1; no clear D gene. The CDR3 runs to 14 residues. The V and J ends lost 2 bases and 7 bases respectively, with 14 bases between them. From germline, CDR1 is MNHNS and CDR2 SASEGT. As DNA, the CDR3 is TGTGCCAGCAGTGAAACCGGGTTGAAGGATGAAGCTTTCTTT. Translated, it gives CASSETGLKDEAFF.

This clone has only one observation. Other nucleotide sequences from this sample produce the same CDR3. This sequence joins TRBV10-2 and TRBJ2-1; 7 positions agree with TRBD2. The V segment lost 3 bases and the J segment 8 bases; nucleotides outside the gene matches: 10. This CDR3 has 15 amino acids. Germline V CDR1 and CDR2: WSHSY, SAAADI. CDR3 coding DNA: TGCGCCAGCAGTGAAATCGGACTGGCGGGAGATGAGCAGTTCTTC. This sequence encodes CASSEIGLAGDEQFF.

The CDR3 protein is CASSMVYLEGGELFF. CDR3 bases: TGTGCCAGTAGTATGGTCTACCTAGAAGGCGGGGAGCTGTTTTTT. The gene calls are TRBV19 and TRBJ2-2; no firm D call. Trimming shortened V by 3 bases and J by 7 bases, and 15 bases separated the two germline ends. CDR3 length: 15 amino acids. From germline, CDR1 is LNHDA and CDR2 SQIVND (reference sequence).

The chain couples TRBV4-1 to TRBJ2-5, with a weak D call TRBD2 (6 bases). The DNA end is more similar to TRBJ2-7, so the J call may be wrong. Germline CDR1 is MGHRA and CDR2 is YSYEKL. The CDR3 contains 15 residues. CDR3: CASSQDDSGTYEQYF. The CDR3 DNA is TGCGCCAGCAGCCAAGATGATAGCGGCACCTACGAGCAGTACTTC.